Below, 29 T cell receptor beta chains from the same sample are listed, as sequenced in a study of neurological immune-mediated disorders. TCRdb ran MiXCR on the 5' RACE reads and lists one entry per CDR3 protein. The table lists approximately 41,000 distinct CDR3 sequences, roughly 2.5% of them singletons. Sequenced input: PBMCs. The receptors were gathered from a man aged 30 to 39 with multiple sclerosis.

The table lists this clonotype with many counts. The chain employs TRBV29-1 and TRBJ2-3; 8 positions agree with TRBD1. This CDR3 is built from 15 residues. The trim removed 7 bases at V and 5 bases at J, leaving 14 bases unmatched. The germline V gene encodes CDR1 SQVTM and CDR2 ANQGSEA. The DNA of the CDR3 is TGCAGCGCATTAACCGAGACAGGGGTAATAGATACGCAGTATTTT. This codes for CSALTETGVIDTQYF.

Ten or more counts support this clonotype. This chain joins TRBV4-3 and TRBJ2-1; D gene unclear. Germline assignment: CDR1 LGHNA and CDR2 YSLEER. The CDR3 has 18 residues. V was pared by 4 bases and J by 0 bases, with 19 bases between. This CDR3 reads CASSRTLLDRSSYNEQFF. For the CDR3, the DNA is TGCGCCAGCAGCCGTACGCTTCTGGACCGAAGCTCCTACAATGAGCAGTTCTTC.

Concerning this clonotype itself: A much larger clone differs from this one at a single base, so this may be a read error. The CDR3 does not end in the conserved phenylalanine or tryptophan, so this is likely a read error. CDR3 sequence reads: CASSLYSYEQYC. CDR3 nucleotides: TGTGCCAGCAGTTTATATTCCTACGAGCAGTACTGC. The chain joins TRBV28 to TRBJ2-7, with no clear D. Trimming shortened V by 1 base and J by 1 base, and 2 bases separated the two germline ends. This CDR3 is 12 amino acids long. CDR1 is MDHEN, CDR2 SYDVKM, per germline.

In this sample, this clonotype turned up many times. This rearrangement joins TRBV28 to TRBJ2-1, with TRBD2 matching 11 bases. CDR1 and CDR2 (germline): MDHEN, SYDVKM. J gave up 12 bases and V 8 bases, and 12 bases lay outside the gene matches. This CDR3 has 14 residues. This chain's CDR3 is CASELAGESVGQFF. The CDR3 DNA is TGTGCCAGCGAACTAGCGGGAGAATCTGTTGGGCAGTTCTTC. Variable domain in full (rest from reference TRBV28 and TRBJ2-1): DVKVTQSSRYLVKRTGEKVFLECVQDMDHENMFWYRQDPGLGLRLIYFSYDVKMKEKGDIPEGYSVSREKKERFSLILESASTNQTSMYLCASELAGESVGQFFGPGTRLTVL.

This clonotype has more than one count but fewer than ten. This chain joins TRBV5-4 and TRBJ2-7, with 7 nucleotides matching TRBD2. Germline CDR1 and CDR2: SGHNT and YYREEE (reference sequence). The CDR3 spans 15 residues. Germline trimming cut 0 bases from V and 5 bases from J; bases unmatched to any gene: 8. The CDR3 bases are TGTGCCAGCAGCTTGGTCGGGGGGAGGATCGACGAGCAGTACTTC. Protein product: CASSLVGGRIDEQYF.

This clonotype has at least ten counts. J is TRBJ2-1 and V is TRBV20-1; TRBD2 might be the D (6 bases). The germline V gene has CDR1 DFQATT and CDR2 SNEGSKA (reference sequence). V lost 6 bases and J lost 12, with 21 bases in between. The CDR3 runs 13 residues. This CDR3 reads CSAIPGLQHPQFF. DNA of the CDR3: TGCAGTGCCATCCCGGGACTCCAGCACCCGCAGTTCTTC.

This clonotype was counted many times. The rearrangement links TRBV20-1 to TRBJ2-5; TRBD2 is a possible D gene (6 bases). This CDR3 comprises 14 residues. The germline V and J ends were trimmed by 1 base and 4 bases, with 13 bases remaining between them. The V gene's germline CDR1 is DFQATT and CDR2 SNEGSKA (reference sequence). This CDR3 reads CSARVGRGGETQYF. CDR3 bases: TGCAGTGCTAGAGTTGGGCGGGGCGGAGAGACCCAGTACTTC.

This clonotype has a count of ten or more. This sequence joins TRBV5-1 and TRBJ2-3, with D hard to call. Germline lookup yields CDR1 SGHRS and CDR2 YFSETQ. The V end lost 4 bases, the J end lost 6 bases, and 21 bases lay between the germline ends. CDR3 length: 16 residues. CDR3 coding DNA: TGCGCCAGCAGCCAAATGCATTCTACGAAAGTGGATACGCAGTATTTT. It is translated as CASSQMHSTKVDTQYF.

This clonotype was seen at least ten times. The CDR3 DNA reads TGTGCCACCAGTCCCCAAATGGGGGGGGACGTAACCGGGGAGCTGTTTTTT. It yields the protein CATSPQMGGDVTGELFF. The chain employs TRBV24-1 and TRBJ2-2; 7 bases align to TRBD2. The germline gives CDR1 KGHDR, CDR2 SFDVKD. The CDR3 has 17 amino acids. V was clipped by 6 bases and J by 5 bases; unmatched bases: 14.

This clonotype was detected ten times or more. The chain links TRBV4-2 to TRBJ2-2, with TRBD2 matching over 12 bases. V shed 1 base and J 6 bases; nucleotides not matched to a gene: 12. The CDR3 totals 19 residues. CDR1 LGHNA and CDR2 YNFKEQ come from the germline V gene. CDR3 sequence (DNA): TGTGCCAGCAGCCAAGCGATGGTTGAGCTAGCGGGAGGGCCCGGGGAGCTGTTTTTT. Its translation: CASSQAMVELAGGPGELFF.

This clonotype was detected ten times or more. J is TRBJ2-6 and V is TRBV6-2 or TRBV6-3; a weak D match, TRBD1 (6 bases). This CDR3 region has 15 residues. V shed 5 bases and J shed 1 base, with 9 bases lying between them. Per the germline V gene, CDR1 is MNHEY and CDR2 is SVGEGT. CDR3 in DNA: TGTGCCAGCAGTCGACAGGTATCTGGGGCCAACGTCCTGACTTTC. The encoded protein is CASSRQVSGANVLTF.

This clonotype appeared many times. The chain combines TRBV5-5 with TRBJ1-1; D is uncertain. V dropped 0 bases and J dropped 0 bases, with 9 bases sitting between them. Germline CDR1 SGHKS, CDR2 YYEKEE (reference sequence). CDR3 length: 15 amino acids. Here the CDR3 DNA reads TGTGCCAGCAGCTTGGAGGCGCAGGTGAACACTGAAGCTTTCTTT. Translated: CASSLEAQVNTEAFF.

This clonotype appeared many times. The chain uses TRBV20-1 and TRBJ1-1, with 8 bases matching TRBD1. CDR3 length equals 14 residues. J lost 1 base, V lost 6 bases, and 7 bases had no gene match. Germline CDR1 and CDR2: DFQATT and SNEGSKA (reference sequence). The CDR3 DNA sequence: TGCAGTGCGAATTCCGGGACAGGGAACACTGAAGCTTTCTTT. It codes for CSANSGTGNTEAFF.

This clonotype was detected ten times or more. The chain's CDR3 is CATSGRGSTDTQYF. CDR3 nucleotide sequence: TGTGCCACCTCCGGACGGGGGAGCACAGATACGCAGTATTTT. The chain recombines TRBV6-6 with TRBJ2-3; tentative D call: TRBD2 (6 bases). CDR1 MNHNY and CDR2 SVGAGI come from the germline V gene (reference sequence). The CDR3 contains 14 residues. Trimming stripped 10 bases from V and 0 bases from J, with 14 bases between.

This clonotype counts as large. The rearrangement uses TRBV7-6 and TRBJ2-5; D may correspond to TRBD1 or TRBD2 (5 bases each). The CDR3 totals 16 residues. Germline V CDR1 and CDR2: SGHVS, FNYEAQ. V was trimmed by 0 bases and J by 2 bases, leaving 13 bases between them. The CDR3 DNA sequence: TGTGCCAGCAGCTTAGCATTCGGGGCAAGTCAAGAGACCCAGTACTTC. It is translated as CASSLAFGASQETQYF.

This clonotype came up many times. This chain connects TRBV7-6 to TRBJ1-5; no clear D gene. There are 13 residues in the CDR3. CDR1 is SGHVS and CDR2 is FNYEAQ in the germline V gene. Trimming removed 2 bases at V and 5 bases at J, with 7 bases between. CDR3: CASSLTEDQPQHF. In DNA, the CDR3 is TGTGCCAGCAGCTTAACGGAGGATCAGCCCCAGCATTTT.

This clonotype was recorded at least ten times. The V call is TRBV21-1, the J call TRBJ2-1; TRBD2 is the table's D call, not checked against the DNA. TRBV21-1 is a pseudogene locus. This CDR3 is 16 amino acids long. The CDR3 DNA sequence: TGTGCCAGCAGCAAAATAGCGGGGACTTCCTACAATGAGCAGTTCTTC. Encoded protein: CASSKIAGTSYNEQFF.

This clonotype was seen only a few times. This chain links TRBV11-2 with TRBJ2-5; 7 nucleotides line up with TRBD1. CDR3 length equals 15 residues. Per the germline V gene, CDR1 is SGHAT and CDR2 is FQNNGV. The V segment lost 5 bases and the J segment 2 bases; nucleotides outside the gene matches: 8. The CDR3 reads CASSATGWDQETQYF. The CDR3 bases are TGTGCCAGCAGCGCGACAGGGTGGGATCAAGAGACCCAGTACTTC.

About this clonotype itself: A read error may be the cause here, since a much bigger clone is one base away. In this CDR3 the conserved last residue, phenylalanine or tryptophan, is missing, so a read error is likely. The rearrangement uses TRBV20-1 and TRBJ2-7, with D possibly being TRBD2 (6 bases). CDR1 is DFQATT, CDR2 SNEGSKA, per germline (reference sequence). The CDR3 is made up of 14 amino acids. Deletions cut 4 bases from V and 7 bases from J, with 20 bases between. CDR3 region: CSATFGHLGGEQYI. The CDR3 DNA follows: TGCAGTGCTACCTTCGGACACCTAGGAGGGGAGCAGTACATC.

The table lists this clonotype with many counts. This chain links TRBV5-1 with TRBJ1-3; possibly TRBD1 for D (5 bases). The CDR3 has 17 residues. CDR1 is SGHRS, CDR2 YFSETQ, per germline. The germline V and J ends were trimmed by 1 base and 0 bases, with 14 bases remaining between them. CDR3 DNA: TGCGCCAGCAGCTTGTCCCCCGACAGTAACTCTGGAAACACCATATATTTT. Translating gives CASSLSPDSNSGNTIYF.

This clonotype was found many times. The chain is built from TRBV12-3 or TRBV12-4 and TRBJ1-4; possible D gene TRBD1, 5 bases. The CDR3 covers 17 residues. The V end was cut by 6 bases, the J end by 0 bases, with 17 bases between. The CDR3 protein is CASSPGGRGPTNEKLFF. Here the CDR3 DNA reads TGTGCCAGCAGCCCCGGGGGGAGGGGACCAACTAATGAAAAACTGTTTTTT.

There are many counts of this clonotype. This chain uses TRBV7-8 with TRBJ2-7, with no clear D. The V and J ends lost 6 bases and 4 bases respectively, with 16 bases between them. CDR3 size: 14 residues. Germline CDR1 is SGHVS and CDR2 is FQNEAQ. The CDR3 is CASSFRPDSYEQYF. As DNA, the CDR3 is TGTGCCAGCAGTTTTAGACCGGATTCGTACGAGCAGTACTTC.

There are many counts of this clonotype. As DNA, the CDR3 is TGTGCCAGCAGCCCCGACTACAGGGCTTCCTACGAGCAGTACTTC. Protein product: CASSPDYRASYEQYF. The chain combines TRBV7-9 with TRBJ2-7; D possibly corresponds to TRBD1 (6 bases). This CDR3 comprises 15 residues. The V end was cut by 5 bases, the J end by 1 base, with 15 bases between. Germline CDR1 reads SEHNR; CDR2 reads FQNEAQ (reference sequence).

Many counts were recorded for this clonotype. The V gene is TRBV28, the J gene TRBJ2-7, with a tentative D call TRBD2 (6 bases). The ends were cut back, 5 bases at V and 7 bases at J, with 24 bases in the middle. Per the germline V gene, CDR1 is MDHEN and CDR2 is SYDVKM. This CDR3 comprises 16 residues. The CDR3 spells CASSPRRGPPTREQYF. The CDR3 DNA is TGTGCCAGCAGTCCCCGGCGGGGACCCCCAACGAGAGAGCAGTACTTC.

This clonotype was seen at least ten times. The rearrangement links TRBV5-1 to TRBJ2-1, with 7 bases identical to TRBD1. CDR1 is SGHRS and CDR2 is YFSETQ in the germline V gene. CDR3 length: 15 amino acids. After removal of 2 bases from V and 9 bases from J, the junction contained 11 bases not matched to a gene. The CDR3 sequence: CASSLAGTDGGEQFF. CDR3 in DNA: TGCGCCAGCAGCTTAGCCGGGACAGATGGGGGTGAGCAGTTCTTC.

To note about this clonotype: One end of the junction is discordant with germline, which a read error may explain. V usage is TRBV5-1 and J usage is TRBJ2-5; 9 nucleotides agree with TRBD1. The CDR3 totals 17 residues. Looked up from germline, CDR1 is SGHRS and CDR2 is YFSETQ. The CDR3 sequence: CASSLVGTGLFQETQYF. For the CDR3, the DNA is TGCGCCAGCAGCTTGGTCGGGACAGGGCTTTTCCAAGAGACACAGTACTTC.

This clonotype was counted at least ten times. This chain uses TRBV7-8 with TRBJ2-7; TRBD2 is a possible D gene (6 bases). V lost 8 bases, J lost 2 bases, and 13 bases lay in between. The CDR3 is 13 residues long. The germline CDR1 and CDR2 sequences are SGHVS and FQNEAQ. This chain's CDR3 is CASEGSGTYEQYF. For the CDR3, the DNA is TGTGCCAGCGAGGGTAGCGGCACCTACGAGCAGTACTTC.

The table lists this clonotype with many counts. CDR3 sequence (DNA): TGTGCCACCAGCAGGGGGACCCAAGCCAAGACCCAGTACTTC. This encodes CATSRGTQAKTQYF. This chain joins TRBV15 and TRBJ2-5; the D call may be TRBD1 or TRBD2 (5 bases each). This CDR3 spans 14 amino acids. V shed 3 bases and J shed 6 bases, with 14 bases lying between them. In germline, CDR1 is LNHNV, CDR2 YYDKDF (reference sequence).

This clonotype showed up many times. The chain combines TRBV7-6 with TRBJ2-3, with D possibly TRBD2 on 6 matching bases. This CDR3 comprises 15 residues. Germline values: CDR1 SGHVS, CDR2 FNYEAQ. V lost 5 bases to trimming and J lost 6 bases, with 18 bases between them. CDR3 sequence reads: CASSPSSARGDTQYF. CDR3 DNA sequence: TGTGCCAGCAGCCCCTCGAGCGCCCGGGGGGATACGCAGTATTTT.